This TCR beta chain originates from a study of cytomegalovirus exposure and HLA in healthy donors. The study, taken as a whole, reports: It was reported that the classifier diagnosed cytomegalovirus status with high specificity and sensitivity in both the original and validation cohorts. In vitro assays verified that a few CMV-associated chains recognized CMV antigens specifically. The study labeled approximately 150 TCR beta chains cytomegalovirus-associated.

The donors were in the approximately 130-subject validation cohort; that cohort was separate from the approximately 670-subject first cohort. From germline, CDR1 is SEHNR and CDR2 FQNEAQ (reference sequence). The V end was cut by 5 bases, the J end by 6 bases, with 17 bases between. The CDR3 runs to 14 residues. Concerning this clone: No antigen is known for it.

Assay: immunoSEQ multiplex PCR; the TCRdb copy retains only in-frame clones and omits some. The sample has some 150,000 clones, more than 70% seen once; the top ten hold 2.5% to 3%. The specimen was PBMCs. This receptor was obtained from a man aged 18 to 35 in good health and CMV-seronegative. V gene TRBV7-9 combines with J gene TRBJ2-7; tentative D call: TRBD1 (6 bases). The CDR3 protein is CASSPGDWTAEQYF. Here the CDR3 DNA reads TGTGCCAGCAGCCCCGGAGATTGGACAGCCGAGCAGTACTTC.